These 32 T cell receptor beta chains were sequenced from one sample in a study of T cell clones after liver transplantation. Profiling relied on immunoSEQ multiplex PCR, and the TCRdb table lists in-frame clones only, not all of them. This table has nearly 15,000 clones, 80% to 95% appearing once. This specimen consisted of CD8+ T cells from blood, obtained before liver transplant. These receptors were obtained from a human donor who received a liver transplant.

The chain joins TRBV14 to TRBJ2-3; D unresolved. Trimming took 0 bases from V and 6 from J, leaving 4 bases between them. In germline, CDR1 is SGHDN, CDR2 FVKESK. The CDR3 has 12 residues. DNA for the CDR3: TGTGCCAGCAGCCAAGACTTGGATACGCAGTATTTT. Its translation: CASSQDLDTQYF.

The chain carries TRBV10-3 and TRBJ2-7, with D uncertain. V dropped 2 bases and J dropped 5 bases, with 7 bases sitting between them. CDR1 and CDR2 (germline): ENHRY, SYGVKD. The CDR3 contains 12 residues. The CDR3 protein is CAISEVRDEQYF. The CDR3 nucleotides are TGTGCCATCAGTGAGGTTAGGGACGAGCAGTACTTC.

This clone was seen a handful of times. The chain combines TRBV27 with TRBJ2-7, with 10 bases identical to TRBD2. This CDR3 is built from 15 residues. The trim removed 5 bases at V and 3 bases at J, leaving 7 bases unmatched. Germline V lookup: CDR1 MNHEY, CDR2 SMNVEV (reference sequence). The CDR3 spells CASSRTSGRRYEQYF. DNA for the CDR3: TGTGCCAGCAGTCGGACTAGCGGAAGGCGCTACGAGCAGTACTTC.

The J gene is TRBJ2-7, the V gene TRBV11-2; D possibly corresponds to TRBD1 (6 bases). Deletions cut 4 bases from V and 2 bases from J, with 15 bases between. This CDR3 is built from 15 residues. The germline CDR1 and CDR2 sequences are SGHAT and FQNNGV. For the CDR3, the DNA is TGTGCCAGCAGCTCGCTCCGGGGACAAGCCTACGAGCAGTACTTC. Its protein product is CASSSLRGQAYEQYF.

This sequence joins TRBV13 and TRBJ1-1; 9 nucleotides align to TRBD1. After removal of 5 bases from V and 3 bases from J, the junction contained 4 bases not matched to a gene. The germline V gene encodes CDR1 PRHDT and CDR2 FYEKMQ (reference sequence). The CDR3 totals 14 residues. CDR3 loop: CASSQRTGDTEAFF. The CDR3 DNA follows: TGTGCCAGCAGCCAAAGGACAGGGGACACTGAAGCTTTCTTT.

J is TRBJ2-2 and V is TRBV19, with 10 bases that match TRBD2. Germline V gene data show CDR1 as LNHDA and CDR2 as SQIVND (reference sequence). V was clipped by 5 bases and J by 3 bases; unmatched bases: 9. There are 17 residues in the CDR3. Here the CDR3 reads CASSPTGTSDYTGELFF. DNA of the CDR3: TGTGCCAGTAGTCCCACCGGGACTAGCGACTACACCGGGGAGCTGTTTTTT.

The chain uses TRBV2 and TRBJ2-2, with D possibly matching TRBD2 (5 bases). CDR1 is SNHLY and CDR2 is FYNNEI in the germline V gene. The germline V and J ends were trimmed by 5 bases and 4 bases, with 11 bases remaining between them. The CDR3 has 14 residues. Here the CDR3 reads CASSTGWGTGELFF. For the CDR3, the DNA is TGTGCCAGCAGTACGGGGTGGGGCACCGGGGAGCTGTTTTTT.

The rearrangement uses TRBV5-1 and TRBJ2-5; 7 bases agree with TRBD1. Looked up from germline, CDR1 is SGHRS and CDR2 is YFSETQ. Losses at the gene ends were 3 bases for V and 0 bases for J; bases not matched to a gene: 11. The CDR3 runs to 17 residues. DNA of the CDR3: TGCGCCAGCAGCTCAACTCGGACAGGATCGTACCAAGAGACCCAGTACTTC. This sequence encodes CASSSTRTGSYQETQYF.

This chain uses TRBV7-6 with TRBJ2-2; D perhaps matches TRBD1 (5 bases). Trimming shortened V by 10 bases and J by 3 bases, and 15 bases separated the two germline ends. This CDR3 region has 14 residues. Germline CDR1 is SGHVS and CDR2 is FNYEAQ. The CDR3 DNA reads TGTGCCACCGTAAGGGGTGGGGACACCGGGGAGCTGTTTTTT. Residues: CATVRGGDTGELFF.

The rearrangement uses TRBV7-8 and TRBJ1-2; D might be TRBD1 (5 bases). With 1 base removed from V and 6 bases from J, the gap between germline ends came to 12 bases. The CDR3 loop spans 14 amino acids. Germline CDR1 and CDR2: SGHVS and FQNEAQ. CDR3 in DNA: TGTGCCAGCAGCTTAGGTGAAGGGGCGGATGGCTACACCTTC. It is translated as CASSLGEGADGYTF. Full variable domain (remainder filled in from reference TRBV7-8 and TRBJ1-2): GAGVSQSPRYKVAKRGQDVALRCDPISGHVSLFWYQQALGQGPEFLTYFQNEAQLDKSGLPSDRFFAERPEGSVSTLKIQRTQQEDSAVYLCASSLGEGADGYTFGSGTRLTVV.

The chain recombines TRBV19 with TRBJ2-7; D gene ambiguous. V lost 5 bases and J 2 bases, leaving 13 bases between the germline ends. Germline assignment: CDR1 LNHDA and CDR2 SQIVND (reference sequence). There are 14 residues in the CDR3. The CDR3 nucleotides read TGTGCCAGTAGTGCCGGGCCGTTGACCTACGAGCAGTACTTC. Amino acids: CASSAGPLTYEQYF.

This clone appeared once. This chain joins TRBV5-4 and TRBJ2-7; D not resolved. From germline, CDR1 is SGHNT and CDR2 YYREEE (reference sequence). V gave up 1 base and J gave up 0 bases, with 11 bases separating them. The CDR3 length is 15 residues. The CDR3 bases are TGTGCCAGCAGCTTGACTCAAGGCAGCTCCTACGAGCAGTACTTC. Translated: CASSLTQGSSYEQYF. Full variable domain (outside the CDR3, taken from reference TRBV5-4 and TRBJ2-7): ETGVTQSPTHLIKTRGQQVTLRCSSQSGHNTVSWYQQALGQGPQFIFQYYREEENGRGNFPPRFSGLQFPNYSSELNVNALELDDSALYLCASSLTQGSSYEQYFGPGTRLTVT.

The chain's CDR3 is CASSSPDRGEQYF. CDR3 coding DNA: TGTGCCAGCAGCTCGCCCGACAGAGGGGAGCAGTACTTC. V usage is TRBV7-3 and J usage is TRBJ2-7; D possibly matches TRBD1 or TRBD2 (5 bases each). The CDR3 has 13 residues. V lost 4 bases and J 7 bases, leaving 14 bases between the germline ends. The germline CDR1 and CDR2 sequences are SGHTA and FQGTGA. Full variable domain (rest looked up from reference TRBV7-3 and TRBJ2-7): GAGVSQTPSNKVTEKGKYVELRCDPISGHTALYWYRQSLGQGPEFLIYFQGTGAADDSGLPNDRFFAVRPEGSVSTLKIQRTERGDSAVYLCASSSPDRGEQYFGPGTRLTVT.

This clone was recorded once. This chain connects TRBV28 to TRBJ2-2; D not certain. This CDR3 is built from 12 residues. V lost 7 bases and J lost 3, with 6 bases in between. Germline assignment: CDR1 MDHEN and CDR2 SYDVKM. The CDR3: CASTWDTGELFF. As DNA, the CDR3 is TGTGCCAGCACCTGGGACACCGGGGAGCTGTTTTTT.

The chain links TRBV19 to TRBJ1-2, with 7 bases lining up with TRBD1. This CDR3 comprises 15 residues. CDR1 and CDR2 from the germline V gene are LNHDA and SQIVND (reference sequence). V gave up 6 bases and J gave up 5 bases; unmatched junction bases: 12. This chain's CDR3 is CASRNPTGLWYGYTF. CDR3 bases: TGTGCCAGTAGAAACCCGACAGGGCTATGGTATGGCTACACCTTC.

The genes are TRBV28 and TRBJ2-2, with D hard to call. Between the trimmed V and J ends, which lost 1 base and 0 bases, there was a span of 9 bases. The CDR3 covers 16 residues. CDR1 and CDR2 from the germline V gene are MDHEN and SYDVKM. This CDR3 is CASSLLVHSNTGELFF. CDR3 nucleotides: TGTGCCAGCAGTTTATTAGTACACTCGAACACCGGGGAGCTGTTTTTT.

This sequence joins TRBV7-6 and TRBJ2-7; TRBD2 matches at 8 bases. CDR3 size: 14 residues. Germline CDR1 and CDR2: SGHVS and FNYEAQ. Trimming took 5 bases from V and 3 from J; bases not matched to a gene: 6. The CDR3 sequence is CASSTGLGNYEQYF. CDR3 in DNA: TGTGCCAGCAGCACGGGACTAGGGAACTACGAGCAGTACTTC.

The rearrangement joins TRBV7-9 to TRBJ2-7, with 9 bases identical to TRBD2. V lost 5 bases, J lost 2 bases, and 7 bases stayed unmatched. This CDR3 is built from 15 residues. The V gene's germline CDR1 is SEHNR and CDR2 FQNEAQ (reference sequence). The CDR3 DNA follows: TGTGCCAGCAGCGCCACGACTAGCGGAGCCTACGAGCAGTACTTC. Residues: CASSATTSGAYEQYF.

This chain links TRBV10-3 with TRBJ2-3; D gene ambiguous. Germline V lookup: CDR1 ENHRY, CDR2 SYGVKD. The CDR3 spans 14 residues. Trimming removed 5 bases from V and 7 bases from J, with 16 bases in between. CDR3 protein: CAISPFRPLNTQYF. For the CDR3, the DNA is TGTGCCATCAGTCCCTTCCGTCCCCTTAATACGCAGTATTTT.

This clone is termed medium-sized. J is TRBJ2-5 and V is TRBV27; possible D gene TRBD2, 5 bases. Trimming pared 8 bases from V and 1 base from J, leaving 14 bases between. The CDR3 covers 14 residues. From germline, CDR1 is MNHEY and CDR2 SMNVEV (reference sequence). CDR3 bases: TGTGCCAGCGGACTTATTGGACCCCAAGAGACCCAGTACTTC. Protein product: CASGLIGPQETQYF.

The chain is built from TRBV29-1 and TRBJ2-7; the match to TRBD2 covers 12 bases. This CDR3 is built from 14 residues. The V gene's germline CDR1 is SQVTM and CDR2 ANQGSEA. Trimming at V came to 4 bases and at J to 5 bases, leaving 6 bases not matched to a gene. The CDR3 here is CSVGLTSGSNEQYF. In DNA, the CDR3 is TGCAGCGTTGGTTTGACTAGCGGGAGTAACGAGCAGTACTTC.

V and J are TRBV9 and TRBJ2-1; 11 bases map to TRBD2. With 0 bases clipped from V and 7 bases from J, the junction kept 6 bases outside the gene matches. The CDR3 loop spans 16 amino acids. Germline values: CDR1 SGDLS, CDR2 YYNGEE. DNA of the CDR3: TGTGCCAGCAGCGTAGGGATAGCGGGAGGGAATAATGAGCAGTTCTTC. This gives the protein CASSVGIAGGNNEQFF.

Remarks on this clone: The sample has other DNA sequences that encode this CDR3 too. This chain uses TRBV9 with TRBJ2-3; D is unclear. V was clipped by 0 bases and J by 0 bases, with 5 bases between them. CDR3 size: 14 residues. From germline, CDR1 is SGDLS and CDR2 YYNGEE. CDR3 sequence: CASSVGGSTDTQYF. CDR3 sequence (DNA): TGTGCCAGCAGCGTAGGTGGTAGCACAGATACGCAGTATTTT.

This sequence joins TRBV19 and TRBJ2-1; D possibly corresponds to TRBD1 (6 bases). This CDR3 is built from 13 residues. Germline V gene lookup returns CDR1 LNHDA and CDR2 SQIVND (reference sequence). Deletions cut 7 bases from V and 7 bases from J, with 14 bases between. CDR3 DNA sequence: TGTGCCAGTACCACGCAGGGGTTGAATGAGCAGTTCTTC. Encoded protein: CASTTQGLNEQFF.

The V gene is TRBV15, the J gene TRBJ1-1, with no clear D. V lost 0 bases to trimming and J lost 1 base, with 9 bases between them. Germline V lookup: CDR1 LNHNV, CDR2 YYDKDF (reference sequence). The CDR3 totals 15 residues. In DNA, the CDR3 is TGTGCCACCAGCAGAGATAGGTCGGGGAACACTGAAGCTTTCTTT. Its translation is CATSRDRSGNTEAFF.

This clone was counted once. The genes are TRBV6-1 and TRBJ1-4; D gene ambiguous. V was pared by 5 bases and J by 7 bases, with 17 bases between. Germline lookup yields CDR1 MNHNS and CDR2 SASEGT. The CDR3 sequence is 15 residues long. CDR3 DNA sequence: TGTGCCAGCAGTACGGCTCCGGCCCTTGGTGAAAAACTGTTTTTT. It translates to CASSTAPALGEKLFF.

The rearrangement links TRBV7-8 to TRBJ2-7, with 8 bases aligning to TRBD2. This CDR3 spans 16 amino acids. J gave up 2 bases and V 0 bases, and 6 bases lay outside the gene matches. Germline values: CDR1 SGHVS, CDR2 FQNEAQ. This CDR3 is CASSLARVAGPYEQYF. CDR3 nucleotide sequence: TGTGCCAGCAGCTTAGCGCGGGTAGCGGGACCCTACGAGCAGTACTTC.

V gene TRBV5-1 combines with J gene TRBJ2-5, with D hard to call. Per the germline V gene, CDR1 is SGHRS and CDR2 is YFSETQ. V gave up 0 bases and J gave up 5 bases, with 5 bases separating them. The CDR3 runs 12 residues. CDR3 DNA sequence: TGCGCCAGCAGCTTGGCCGGCGAGACCCAGTACTTC. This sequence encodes CASSLAGETQYF. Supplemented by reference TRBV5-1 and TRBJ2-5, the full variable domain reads KAGVTQTPRYLIKTRGQQVTLSCSPISGHRSVSWYQQTPGQGLQFLFEYFSETQRNKGNFPGRFSGRQFSNSRSEMNVSTLELGDSALYLCASSLAGETQYFGPGTRLLVL.

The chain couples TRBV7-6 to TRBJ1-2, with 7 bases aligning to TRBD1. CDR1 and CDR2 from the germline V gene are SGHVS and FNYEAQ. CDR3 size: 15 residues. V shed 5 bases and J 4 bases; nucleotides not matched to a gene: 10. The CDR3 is CASSRGTAGGYGYTF. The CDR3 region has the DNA TGTGCCAGCAGCAGAGGGACAGCGGGGGGCTATGGCTACACCTTC.

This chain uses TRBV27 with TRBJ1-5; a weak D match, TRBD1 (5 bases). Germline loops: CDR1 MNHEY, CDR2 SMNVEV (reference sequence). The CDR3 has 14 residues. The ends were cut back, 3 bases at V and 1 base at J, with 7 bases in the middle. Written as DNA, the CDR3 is TGTGCCAGCAGTTTCGCAGGGAGCAATCAGCCCCAGCATTTT. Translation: CASSFAGSNQPQHF.

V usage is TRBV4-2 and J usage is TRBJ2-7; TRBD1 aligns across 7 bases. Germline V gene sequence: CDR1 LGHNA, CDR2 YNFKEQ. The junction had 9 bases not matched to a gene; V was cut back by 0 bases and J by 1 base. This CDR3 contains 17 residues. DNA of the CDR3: TGTGCCAGCAGCCAAGAGGAGGTCAGGGGGTCGTCCTACGAGCAGTACTTC. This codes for CASSQEEVRGSSYEQYF.

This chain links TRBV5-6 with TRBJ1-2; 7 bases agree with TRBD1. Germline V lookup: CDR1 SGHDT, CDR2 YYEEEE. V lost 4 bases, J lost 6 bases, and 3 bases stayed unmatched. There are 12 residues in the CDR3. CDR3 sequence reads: CASSQGQNGYTF. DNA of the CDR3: TGTGCCAGCAGCCAGGGACAGAATGGCTACACCTTC.